This T cell receptor beta chain was captured in a study of shared clonotypes between healthy human individuals. At the level of the study: A couple of female and three male donors aged 18 to 49 were enrolled. A donor's plate count was three for CD4 naive and three for CD4 memory; CD8 naive had two and CD8 memory one.

CD45RO negativity and positive selection for CCR7 defined naive CD8 cells, a population that excluded terminally differentiated effector memory CD45RA+ cells. With V trimmed by 0 bases and J by 3 bases, 10 bases remained unmatched. Germline lookup yields CDR1 LGHNA and CDR2 YSLEER. The CDR3 spans 18 residues. Profiled with immunoSEQ multiplex PCR; TCRdb holds only in-frame clones, not every one. The sample carries roughly 2.1 million clones, 85% to 95% recorded once. The chain employs TRBV4-3 and TRBJ2-3; 9 bases agree with TRBD2. Material: naive CD8+ T cells from PBMCs. This TCR was recovered from a man between 18 and 29 years old in good health. Some clones in this sample may be carry-over from other donors' samples. The CDR3 DNA is TGCGCCAGCAGCCAAGATTATCAGCGGGAGGTGGGGACAGATACGCAGTATTTT. This gives the protein CASSQDYQREVGTDTQYF.